This T cell receptor beta chain derives from a study of response to subunit inactivated influenza vaccine. As regards this clonotype: At one of its ends the junction is not consistent with the germline gene, which may arise from a read error.

This CDR3 is 19 amino acids long. Looked up from germline, CDR1 is SGHDN and CDR2 is FVKESK. In TCRdb, the RT-PCR reads were re-called with MiXCR into one record per CDR3 protein. This sample has roughly 190,000 distinct CDR3 sequences, with about an eighth found just once. This sample also belongs to another study, concerning T cells expressing NK-cell markers. According to that study: Libraries used 5'RACE template switching adding universal primer site and UMIs.

The origin of this receptor is a man over 45 who received an inactivated influenza vaccine. V usage is TRBV14 and J usage is TRBJ2-5; TRBD2 aligns across 8 bases. The sample in question was CD8+ T cells sorted from PBMCs, obtained about 12 days after vaccination. The DNA for the CDR3 is TGTGCCATCAGCCCCGGGCTAGCGGGCCACGGGCCCCTCCAAGAGACCCAGTACTTC. Amino acids: CAISPGLAGHGPLQETQYF.